Each of the 29 T cell receptor beta chains below was sequenced from the same sample in a study of OX40 agonist ivuxolimab in advanced cancers. Produced via immunoSEQ multiplex PCR; TCRdb's table is partial and in-frame only. The table records just over 60,000 clones, under 95% of them present only once. The sequenced sample was CD4+ or CD8+ T cells sorted from blood, obtained in a trial of the OX40 agonist ivuxolimab. The source is an adult with an advanced solid tumor such as melanoma, head and neck, liver or kidney cancer.

As DNA, the CDR3 is TGTGCCAGCTGTATCGGAACCTACGAGCAGTACTTC. It translates to CASCIGTYEQYF. The chain carries TRBV28 and TRBJ2-7, with no clear D. The length of the CDR3 is 12 residues. V lost 8 bases and J 2 bases, leaving 10 bases between the germline ends. The germline V gene has CDR1 MDHEN and CDR2 SYDVKM.

This clone appeared a single time. V gene TRBV10-3 combines with J gene TRBJ2-1; no reliable D call. This CDR3 comprises 14 residues. V lost 5 bases and J lost 4, with 12 bases in between. The germline CDR1 and CDR2 sequences are ENHRY and SYGVKD. CDR3 nucleotide sequence: TGTGCCATCAGTAACAACGGCCTTTACAATGAGCAGTTCTTC. Translating gives CAISNNGLYNEQFF.

The V gene is TRBV7-2, the J gene TRBJ2-1; no firm D call. V lost 5 bases and J 8 bases, leaving 10 bases between the germline ends. The CDR3 contains 12 residues. Looked up from germline, CDR1 is SGHTA and CDR2 is FQGNSA. CDR3 DNA sequence: TGTGCCAGCAGCGGTAACAGCTATGAGCAGTTCTTC. The encoded protein is CASSGNSYEQFF.

This clone came up once. The rearrangement links TRBV11-1 to TRBJ2-3, with no clear D. The V and J ends lost 2 bases and 4 bases respectively, with 10 bases between them. Germline V gives CDR1 SGHAT, CDR2 FQDESV (reference sequence). CDR3 length: 14 residues. DNA of the CDR3: TGTGCCAGCAGCTTATCGACCCCCCCAGATACGCAGTATTTT. Amino acids: CASSLSTPPDTQYF.

The chain has TRBV6-5 and TRBJ1-2, with 8 bases fitting TRBD1. Germline V CDR1 and CDR2: MNHEY, SVGAGI. The J segment lost 4 bases and the V segment lost 2 bases, leaving 9 bases of the junction unmatched. The CDR3 runs 16 residues. CDR3 amino acids: CASSYRNRGWAYGYTF. In nucleotides, the CDR3 is TGTGCCAGCAGTTACCGCAACAGGGGGTGGGCCTATGGCTACACCTTC.

CDR3 nucleotide sequence: TGTGCCAGCAGCACCGGACAGGCTTTCTACAATGAGCAGTTCTTC. Translated, it gives CASSTGQAFYNEQFF. The chain has TRBV7-3 and TRBJ2-1; 7 bases map to TRBD1. The V gene end was trimmed by 5 bases and the J gene end by 3 bases; junction bases not matched to a gene: 7. Per the germline V gene, CDR1 is SGHTA and CDR2 is FQGTGA. The CDR3 loop spans 15 amino acids. Full variable domain (outside the CDR3, taken from reference TRBV7-3 and TRBJ2-1): GAGVSQTPSNKVTEKGKYVELRCDPISGHTALYWYRQSLGQGPEFLIYFQGTGAADDSGLPNDRFFAVRPEGSVSTLKIQRTERGDSAVYLCASSTGQAFYNEQFFGPGTRLTVL.

The genes are TRBV2 and TRBJ2-1, with TRBD2 matching over 7 bases. The V gene's germline CDR1 is SNHLY and CDR2 FYNNEI. After removal of 6 bases from V and 4 bases from J, the junction contained 9 bases not matched to a gene. This CDR3 has 15 residues. DNA for the CDR3: TGTGCCAGCAGCCCCTTAGGCGGGGGATACAATGAGCAGTTCTTC. It is translated as CASSPLGGGYNEQFF. The variable domain in full, with the rest retrieved from reference TRBV2 and TRBJ2-1, is EPEVTQTPSHQVTQMGQEVILRCVPISNHLYFYWYRQILGQKVEFLVSFYNNEISEKSEIFDDQFSVERPDGSNFTLKIRSTKLEDSAMYFCASSPLGGGYNEQFFGPGTRLTVL.

V and J are TRBV2 and TRBJ2-3; D is ambiguous. The V gene lost 3 bases and the J gene lost 2 bases, with 9 bases spanning the gap. Germline assignment: CDR1 SNHLY and CDR2 FYNNEI. This CDR3 has 14 amino acids. In DNA form, the CDR3 reads TGTGCCAGCAGTGAGAGGTGGAACACAGATACGCAGTATTTT. It is translated as CASSERWNTDTQYF. Based on the CDR3 plus reference TRBV2 and TRBJ2-3, the full variable domain is EPEVTQTPSHQVTQMGQEVILRCVPISNHLYFYWYRQILGQKVEFLVSFYNNEISEKSEIFDDQFSVERPDGSNFTLKIRSTKLEDSAMYFCASSERWNTDTQYFGPGTRLTVL.

V gene TRBV29-1 combines with J gene TRBJ1-2; D remains ambiguous. This CDR3 has 14 residues. Germline CDR1 and CDR2: SQVTM and ANQGSEA. The V gene lost 5 bases and the J gene lost 5 bases, with 18 bases spanning the gap. The CDR3 DNA is TGCAGCGTTCTCCCGGGAGTGCTCGGGTATGGCTACACCTTC. Translation gives CSVLPGVLGYGYTF. Full variable domain (remainder filled in from reference TRBV29-1 and TRBJ1-2): SAVISQKPSRDICQRGTSLTIQCQVDSQVTMMFWYRQQPGQSLTLIATANQGSEATYESGFVIDKFPISRPNLTFSTLTVSNMSPEDSSIYLCSVLPGVLGYGYTFGSGTRLTVV.

The V and J genes are TRBV5-4 and TRBJ2-5, with TRBD1 matching 12 bases. The V gene end was trimmed by 4 bases and the J gene end by 4 bases; junction bases not matched to a gene: 2. There are 14 residues in the CDR3. Germline-derived CDR1 and CDR2 are SGHNT and YYREEE (reference sequence). CDR3 loop: CASSGTGGGETQYF. CDR3 sequence (DNA): TGTGCCAGCAGCGGGACAGGGGGCGGAGAGACCCAGTACTTC.

The chain carries TRBV5-6 and TRBJ2-2; D ambiguous. The CDR3 is 13 residues long. Germline lookup yields CDR1 SGHDT and CDR2 YYEEEE. Trimming took 5 bases from V and 4 from J, leaving 9 bases between them. As DNA, the CDR3 is TGTGCCAGCAGTTTCGATACCACCGGGGAGCTGTTTTTT. This sequence encodes CASSFDTTGELFF.

The chain employs TRBV10-2 and TRBJ2-3; 10 bases are a match to TRBD2. CDR1 and CDR2 (germline): WSHSY, SAAADI. CDR3 length equals 13 residues. The ends lost 5 bases at V and 6 bases at J; junction bases unmatched: 2. CDR3 sequence (DNA): TGCGCCAGCAGTCCAGCGGGGGGGGATACGCAGTATTTT. Amino acids: CASSPAGGDTQYF.

CDR3 sequence reads: CAWSTSGGGEQFF. The DNA for the CDR3 is TGTGCCTGGAGTACCAGCGGGGGGGGTGAGCAGTTCTTC. The chain recombines TRBV30 with TRBJ2-1, with 10 bases lining up with TRBD2. Trimming at V came to 2 bases and at J to 9 bases, leaving 4 bases not matched to a gene. This CDR3 has 13 residues. Germline lookup yields CDR1 GTSNPN and CDR2 SVGIG (reference sequence).

The V gene is TRBV29-1, the J gene TRBJ2-3; no clear D. The CDR3 spans 15 residues. Trimming stripped 5 bases from V and 2 bases from J, with 17 bases between. Germline CDR1 SQVTM, CDR2 ANQGSEA. As DNA, the CDR3 is TGCAGCGTTATGACCAAGACCCCGATCACAGATACGCAGTATTTT. Residues: CSVMTKTPITDTQYF.

The chain is built from TRBV7-6 and TRBJ1-2; TRBD1 is a possible D gene (5 bases). This CDR3 has 15 amino acids. CDR1 and CDR2 (germline): SGHVS, FNYEAQ. V lost 5 bases to trimming and J lost 2 bases, with 15 bases between them. CDR3 residues: CASSQGSLANYGYTF. The DNA for the CDR3 is TGTGCCAGCAGCCAGGGCTCCCTTGCAAACTATGGCTACACCTTC.

The chain carries TRBV10-1 and TRBJ2-2; D is ambiguous. V lost 3 bases to trimming and J lost 0 bases, with 17 bases between them. The germline gives CDR1 WNHNN, CDR2 SYGVQD (reference sequence). CDR3 length: 18 amino acids. The CDR3, as DNA: TGCGCCAGCAGTGAATTGGCCCTAAGAGGTCCGAACACCGGGGAGCTGTTTTTT. Translated: CASSELALRGPNTGELFF.

The chain couples TRBV6-5 to TRBJ2-2; D is unclear. Trimming left V 6 bases short and J 9 bases short, with 17 bases between. Germline V CDR1 and CDR2: MNHEY, SVGAGI. The CDR3 runs 14 residues. CDR3: CASSRGTIGRELFF. CDR3 nucleotides: TGTGCCAGCAGCCGCGGAACTATAGGCCGGGAGCTGTTTTTT.

The chain carries TRBV5-1 and TRBJ2-7; 12 nucleotides align to TRBD2. In germline, CDR1 is SGHRS, CDR2 YFSETQ. J was trimmed by 6 bases and V by 0 bases; bases with no gene match: 7. This CDR3 spans 16 amino acids. CDR3 loop: CASSLGATSGGSEQYF. In DNA, the CDR3 is TGCGCCAGCAGCTTGGGTGCGACTAGCGGGGGTTCCGAGCAGTACTTC.

The V call is TRBV5-4, the J call TRBJ2-5, with 10 bases matching TRBD2. CDR1 SGHNT and CDR2 YYREEE come from the germline V gene (reference sequence). With 0 bases clipped from V and 5 bases from J, the junction kept 1 base outside the gene matches. The CDR3 sequence is 14 residues long. The CDR3 reads CASSLDSGGETQYF. The CDR3 bases are TGTGCCAGCAGCTTGGATAGCGGGGGGGAGACCCAGTACTTC.

The chain joins TRBV14 to TRBJ2-3; 11 bases align to TRBD2. J lost 2 bases, V lost 1 base, and 2 bases had no gene match. From germline, CDR1 is SGHDN and CDR2 FVKESK. The CDR3 is 16 amino acids. CDR3 nucleotide sequence: TGTGCCAGCAGCCAAGCTAGCGGGGGGACCACAGATACGCAGTATTTT. It translates to CASSQASGGTTDTQYF.

J is TRBJ2-3 and V is TRBV7-2, with D possibly TRBD1 on 6 matching bases. Germline CDR1 is SGHTA and CDR2 is FQGNSA. CDR3 size: 16 residues. The V end was cut by 6 bases, the J end by 2 bases, with 18 bases between. CDR3 sequence reads: CASSLHSGTNTDTQYF. The DNA for the CDR3 is TGTGCCAGCAGTTTACACTCCGGGACAAACACAGATACGCAGTATTTT. The entire variable domain, with the rest obtained from reference TRBV7-2 and TRBJ2-3, is as follows: GAGVSQSPSNKVTEKGKDVELRCDPISGHTALYWYRQSLGQGLEFLIYFQGNSAPDKSGLPSDRFSAERTGGSVSTLTIQRTQQEDSAVYLCASSLHSGTNTDTQYFGPGTRLTVL.

CDR3: CASSPGLAGAVPQSGTDTQYF. The CDR3 region has the DNA TGTGCCAGCAGCCCGGGACTAGCGGGAGCGGTCCCTCAGAGTGGCACAGATACGCAGTATTTT. This chain joins TRBV13 and TRBJ2-3; 14 nucleotides agree with TRBD2. This CDR3 is built from 21 residues. Per germline, CDR1 PRHDT and CDR2 FYEKMQ (reference sequence). V lost 5 bases to trimming and J lost 1 base; unmatched junction nucleotides: 17.

The V call is TRBV6-1, the J call TRBJ2-3; D is undetermined. The V gene's germline CDR1 is MNHNS and CDR2 SASEGT. V lost 7 bases and J 2 bases, leaving 7 bases between the germline ends. This CDR3 contains 12 residues. CDR3 amino acids: CASMDTTDTQYF. CDR3 coding DNA: TGTGCCAGCATGGATACCACAGATACGCAGTATTTT.

This chain links TRBV5-4 with TRBJ2-2; 12 bases are a match to TRBD2. With 0 bases clipped from V and 5 bases from J, the junction kept 2 bases outside the gene matches. The CDR3 covers 16 residues. In germline, CDR1 is SGHNT, CDR2 YYREEE (reference sequence). CDR3 amino acids: CASSLGLAGVTGELFF. As DNA, the CDR3 is TGTGCCAGCAGCTTGGGACTAGCGGGAGTAACCGGGGAGCTGTTTTTT.

The rearrangement links TRBV2 to TRBJ2-1; 8 positions agree with TRBD1. Germline V gives CDR1 SNHLY, CDR2 FYNNEI. This CDR3 spans 15 amino acids. V trimming: 5 bases; J trimming: 0 bases; junction bases outside the gene matches: 3. CDR3 sequence reads: CASSRTGNSYNEQFF. DNA for the CDR3: TGTGCCAGCAGTCGGACAGGGAACTCCTACAATGAGCAGTTCTTC.

The rearrangement joins TRBV6-6 to TRBJ1-5; 8 bases agree with TRBD1. The CDR3 is made up of 15 amino acids. V was pared by 6 bases and J by 3 bases, with 7 bases of the junction left unmatched. Germline CDR1 MNHNY, CDR2 SVGAGI (reference sequence). The CDR3 DNA reads as TGTGCCAGCAGAACCGACAGGGGCCCCAATCAGCCCCAGCATTTT. Amino acids: CASRTDRGPNQPQHF.

The chain couples TRBV6-1 to TRBJ1-2; no definite D call. Germline V gives CDR1 MNHNS, CDR2 SASEGT. Trimming stripped 1 base from V and 5 bases from J, with 14 bases between. CDR3 size: 15 residues. The CDR3: CASSEGTGRFYGYTF. The CDR3 DNA follows: TGTGCCAGCAGTGAAGGAACGGGCAGGTTTTATGGCTACACCTTC.

CDR3 nucleotides: TGTGCCAGCAGCCGAGGGGGTGGCCTGGGGCCCCAGCATTTT. Translating gives CASSRGGGLGPQHF. This chain connects TRBV4-2 to TRBJ1-5; tentative D call: TRBD1 (6 bases). Germline V gene sequence: CDR1 LGHNA, CDR2 YNFKEQ. Trimming removed 4 bases from V and 9 bases from J, with 16 bases in between. The CDR3 is 14 amino acids.

The chain is built from TRBV2 and TRBJ2-7; D tentatively reads TRBD1 or TRBD2 (6 bases each). The CDR3 has 15 amino acids. V was trimmed by 8 bases and J by 3 bases, leaving 20 bases between them. From germline, CDR1 is SNHLY and CDR2 FYNNEI. This chain's CDR3 is CASGVGGRGDYEQYF. The CDR3 DNA follows: TGTGCCAGCGGTGTGGGGGGAAGGGGGGACTACGAGCAGTACTTC. Together with reference TRBV2 and TRBJ2-7, the CDR3 gives the full variable domain: EPEVTQTPSHQVTQMGQEVILRCVPISNHLYFYWYRQILGQKVEFLVSFYNNEISEKSEIFDDQFSVERPDGSNFTLKIRSTKLEDSAMYFCASGVGGRGDYEQYFGPGTRLTVT.